This TCR beta chain was profiled in a study of T-cell reconstitution after alpha-beta-depleted transplantation in children. This clonotype showed up just a few times. Germline V gene data show CDR1 as ENHRY and CDR2 as SYGVKD. This CDR3 contains 16 residues. V shed 6 bases and J shed 4 bases, with 22 bases lying between them. A TCRbeta library incorporating unique molecular identifiers was prepared. MiXCR, applied by TCRdb to the PCR reads, yields one record per CDR3 protein. The data contain just over 950,000 distinct CDR3 sequences, about 30% of them singletons. The origin of this receptor is a boy less than two years old who had a stem cell transplant for SCID, so the T cells may come from the graft donor. The input for sequencing was PBMCs, mostly from graft donor cells, taken 360 days after TCRalphabeta/CD19-depleted stem cell transplant. This chain joins TRBV10-3 and TRBJ2-7, with D tentatively TRBD1 (5 bases). CDR3 protein: CAIRRAQEQSEYEQYF. CDR3 nucleotide sequence: TGTGCCATCAGGAGAGCACAGGAGCAATCAGAGTACGAGCAGTACTTC.